This entry lists 11 T cell receptor beta chains sequenced from one sample in a study of blood T cell repertoires in COVID-19. Profiling relied on immunoSEQ multiplex PCR, and the TCRdb table lists in-frame clones only, not all of them. The data show some 180,000 clones, 85% seen once. Sequencing was performed on peripheral blood. These receptors were taken from a woman aged 55-69 years with acute or convalescent COVID-19.

The CDR3 nucleotides read TGTGCCAGCAATCGCCGGGCAGGGGGCCAAGAGACCCAGTACTTC. Its translation: CASNRRAGGQETQYF. The chain employs TRBV2 and TRBJ2-5, with 7 bases fitting TRBD1. CDR1 is SNHLY, CDR2 FYNNEI, per germline. This CDR3 spans 15 amino acids. Germline trimming cut 7 bases from V and 1 base from J; bases unmatched to any gene: 9.

The sample holds one count of this clone. The chain carries TRBV11-2 and TRBJ2-5, with 9 bases lining up with TRBD2. The CDR3 loop spans 17 amino acids. The junction had 10 bases not matched to a gene; V was cut back by 2 bases and J by 3 bases. Germline V gene lookup returns CDR1 SGHAT and CDR2 FQNNGV. The CDR3 DNA follows: TGTGCCAGCAGCTTATTGTGGGCGGGAGGGCCGGAAGAGACCCAGTACTTC. Protein sequence: CASSLLWAGGPEETQYF.

This chain connects TRBV3-1 (or the pseudogene TRBV3-2) to TRBJ2-1, with D possibly TRBD2 on 5 matching bases. Germline assignment: CDR1 LGHDT and CDR2 YNNKEL (reference sequence). V was pared by 5 bases and J by 1 base, with 21 bases between. The CDR3 totals 18 residues. CDR3 residues: CASSSKGLSIGSYNEQFF. CDR3 coding DNA: TGTGCCAGCAGCTCTAAAGGACTCTCCATTGGGTCCTACAATGAGCAGTTCTTC.

The J gene is TRBJ2-1, the V gene TRBV28, with TRBD2 matching over 9 bases. The germline V gene encodes CDR1 MDHEN and CDR2 SYDVKM. J was trimmed by 5 bases and V by 8 bases; bases with no gene match: 13. This CDR3 has 16 residues. The DNA for the CDR3 is TGTGCCAGCCTTTCCCGCATAGCGGGAGCCCACAATGAGCAGTTCTTC. It encodes CASLSRIAGAHNEQFF.

This chain links TRBV7-9 with TRBJ2-5; 8 nucleotides agree with TRBD2. The germline V gene has CDR1 SEHNR and CDR2 FQNEAQ (reference sequence). The length of the CDR3 is 14 residues. J gave up 3 bases and V 5 bases, and 5 bases lay outside the gene matches. The CDR3 coding sequence is TGTGCCAGCAGCCCCCGGACTAGCAAAGAGACCCAGTACTTC. This encodes CASSPRTSKETQYF. Full variable domain (outside the CDR3, taken from reference TRBV7-9 and TRBJ2-5): DTGVSQNPRHKITKRGQNVTFRCDPISEHNRLYWYRQTLGQGPEFLTYFQNEAQLEKSRLLSDRFSAERPKGSFSTLEIQRTEQGDSAMYLCASSPRTSKETQYFGPGTRLLVL.

The chain uses TRBV18 and TRBJ1-1, with TRBD1 as a possible D gene (5 bases). There are 13 residues in the CDR3. Trimming took 7 bases from V and 5 from J, leaving 14 bases between them. Germline V lookup: CDR1 KGHSH, CDR2 LQKENI. DNA for the CDR3: TGTGCCAGCTTCTTACCGGGGGGGACTGAAGCTTTCTTT. Its translation: CASFLPGGTEAFF.

The chain is built from TRBV6-5 and TRBJ1-2; a possible D gene is TRBD1 (5 bases). With 10 bases removed from V and 8 bases from J, the gap between germline ends came to 23 bases. The CDR3 spans 14 residues. Germline V CDR1 and CDR2: MNHEY, SVGAGI. DNA for the CDR3: TGTGCCACCAGGCCTGCGACAGTATCCTCGGGCTACACCTTC. This gives the protein CATRPATVSSGYTF.

The rearrangement uses TRBV7-2 and TRBJ1-5; 9 positions agree with TRBD1. Germline V gives CDR1 SGHTA, CDR2 FQGNSA. CDR3 length equals 14 residues. V was clipped by 4 bases and J by 10 bases; unmatched bases: 8. The CDR3: CASSSRQGGSPQHF. The CDR3 DNA reads TGTGCCAGCAGCTCAAGACAGGGGGGATCTCCCCAGCATTTT.

This chain links TRBV6-2 or TRBV6-3 with TRBJ2-1; 10 nucleotides match TRBD2. V lost 4 bases to trimming and J lost 6 bases; unmatched junction nucleotides: 12. The CDR3 sequence is 17 residues long. Looked up from germline, CDR1 is MNHEY and CDR2 is SVGEGT. The CDR3 nucleotides read TGTGCCAGCAGTTTGAGGAGCGGGAGGGAACTTCGCAATGAGCAGTTCTTC. Protein product: CASSLRSGRELRNEQFF.

This clone has more than one count but fewer than ten. This chain connects TRBV6-2 or TRBV6-3 to TRBJ2-1, with 12 bases matching TRBD2. The ends lost 6 bases at V and 8 bases at J; junction bases unmatched: 17. This CDR3 comprises 18 residues. Germline V gene data show CDR1 as MNHEY and CDR2 as SVGEGT. CDR3 bases: TGTGCCAGCAGCCCTCTTCGTTCGCTAGCGGGAGGGCCCCATGAGCAGTTCTTC. Translating it yields CASSPLRSLAGGPHEQFF.

This chain links TRBV3-1 (or the pseudogene TRBV3-2) with TRBJ2-1, with D perhaps TRBD2 (5 bases). CDR1 is LGHDT, CDR2 YNNKEL, per germline (reference sequence). Trimming left V 8 bases short and J 10 bases short, with 18 bases between. This CDR3 comprises 13 residues. CDR3 bases: TGTGCCAGCGGACTTAACCCGGTCGGGGAGCAGTTCTTC. Translating gives CASGLNPVGEQFF.